This T cell receptor (beta chain) was recorded in a study of neurological immune-mediated disorders. As concerns this clonotype: One junction end disagrees with the germline gene, perhaps due to a read error.

The group of healthy controls was made up of people who were blood bank volunteers in Maryland, USA. TCRdb passed the 5' RACE reads through MiXCR, listing each CDR3 protein once. The repertoire has under 85,000 distinct CDR3 sequences, approximately 14% of them found once; the top ten carry more than 6%. Germline V gene lookup returns CDR1 LNHDA and CDR2 SQIVND (reference sequence). This CDR3 contains 15 residues. The source of this sequence is a woman aged 45-59 years in good health. The material sequenced was PBMCs. The chain joins TRBV19 to TRBJ2-7, with 10 bases matching TRBD1. In nucleotides, the CDR3 is TGTACCAGTAGTATAGGGGACAGGGGAATTTACGAGCAGTACTTC. Its protein is CTSSIGDRGIYEQYF.